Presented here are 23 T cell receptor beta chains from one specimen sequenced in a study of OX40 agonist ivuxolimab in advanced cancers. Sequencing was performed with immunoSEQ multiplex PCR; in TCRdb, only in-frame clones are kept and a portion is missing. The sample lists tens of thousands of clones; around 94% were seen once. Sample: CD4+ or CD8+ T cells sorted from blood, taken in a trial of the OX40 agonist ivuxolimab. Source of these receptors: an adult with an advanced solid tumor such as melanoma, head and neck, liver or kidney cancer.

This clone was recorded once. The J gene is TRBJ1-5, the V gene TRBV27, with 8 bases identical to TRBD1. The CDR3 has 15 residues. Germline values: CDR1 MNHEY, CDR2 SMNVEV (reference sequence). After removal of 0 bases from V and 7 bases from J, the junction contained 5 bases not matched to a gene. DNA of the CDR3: TGTGCCAGCAGTTTATCGCAGGGGGCATACCAGCCCCAGCATTTT. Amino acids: CASSLSQGAYQPQHF.

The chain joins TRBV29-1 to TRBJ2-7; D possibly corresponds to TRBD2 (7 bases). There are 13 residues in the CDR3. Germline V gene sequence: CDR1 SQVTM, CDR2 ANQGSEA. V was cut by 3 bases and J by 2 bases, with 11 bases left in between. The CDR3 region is CSVDLGGAYEQYF. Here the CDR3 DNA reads TGCAGCGTTGATTTAGGGGGGGCCTACGAGCAGTACTTC.

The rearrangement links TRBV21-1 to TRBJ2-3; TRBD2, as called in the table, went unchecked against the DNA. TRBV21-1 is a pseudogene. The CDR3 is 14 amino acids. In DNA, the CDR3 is TGTGCCAGCCACGGGGCGGGAGGGCCGGATACGCAGTATTTT. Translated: CASHGAGGPDTQYF.

In DNA, the CDR3 is TGCGCCAGCAGCCAGCTGACAGATAGCAATCAGCCCCAGCATTTT. Translation: CASSQLTDSNQPQHF. The rearrangement links TRBV4-1 to TRBJ1-5; tentative D call: TRBD1 (5 bases). Between the trimmed V and J ends, which lost 3 bases and 0 bases, there was a span of 9 bases. The CDR3 extends over 15 amino acids. Germline assignment: CDR1 MGHRA and CDR2 YSYEKL.

CDR3 bases: TGTGCCAGCAGTTACCCAGGTTACCAAGAGACCCAGTACTTC. Translated, it gives CASSYPGYQETQYF. This chain joins TRBV6-5 and TRBJ2-5; D is unresolved. There are 14 residues in the CDR3. Trimming removed 2 bases at V and 0 bases at J, with 7 bases between. Germline lookup yields CDR1 MNHEY and CDR2 SVGAGI.

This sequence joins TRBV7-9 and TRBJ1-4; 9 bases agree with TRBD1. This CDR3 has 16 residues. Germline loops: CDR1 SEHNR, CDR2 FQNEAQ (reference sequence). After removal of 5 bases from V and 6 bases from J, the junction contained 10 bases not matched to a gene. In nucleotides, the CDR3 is TGTGCCAGCAGCCACACCACAGGGGGCGCCTATGAAAAACTGTTTTTT. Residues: CASSHTTGGAYEKLFF.

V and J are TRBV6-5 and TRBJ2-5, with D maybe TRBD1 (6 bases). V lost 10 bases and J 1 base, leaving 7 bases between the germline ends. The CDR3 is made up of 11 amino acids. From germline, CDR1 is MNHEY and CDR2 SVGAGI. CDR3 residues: CATGVQETQYF. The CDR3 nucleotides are TGTGCCACAGGGGTCCAAGAGACCCAGTACTTC.

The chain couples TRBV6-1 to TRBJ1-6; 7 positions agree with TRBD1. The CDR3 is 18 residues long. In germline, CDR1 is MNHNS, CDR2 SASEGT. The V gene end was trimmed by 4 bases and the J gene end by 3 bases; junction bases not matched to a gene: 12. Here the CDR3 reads CASSGEEGAGYYNSPLHF. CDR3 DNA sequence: TGTGCCAGCAGTGGGGAGGAGGGGGCTGGTTACTATAATTCACCCCTCCACTTT.

CDR3 sequence reads: CASSQFFRQGRNGYTF. DNA of the CDR3: TGCGCCAGCAGTCAATTTTTTAGGCAGGGGAGAAATGGCTACACCTTC. The chain combines TRBV23-1 with TRBJ1-2, with D tentatively TRBD1 (6 bases). TRBV23-1 is an ORF, and what it does is uncertain. Trimming left V 1 base short and J 6 bases short, with 18 bases between. The CDR3 is 16 amino acids.

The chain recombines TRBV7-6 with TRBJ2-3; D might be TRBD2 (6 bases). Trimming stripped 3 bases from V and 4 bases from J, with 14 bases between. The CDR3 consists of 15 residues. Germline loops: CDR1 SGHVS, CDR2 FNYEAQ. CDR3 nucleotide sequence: TGTGCCAGCAGCTTGGCCTCCGGAGGGGCAGATACGCAGTATTTT. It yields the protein CASSLASGGADTQYF. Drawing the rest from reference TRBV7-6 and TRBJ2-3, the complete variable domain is GAGVSQSPRYKVTKRGQDVALRCDPISGHVSLYWYRQALGQGPEFLTYFNYEAQQDKSGLPNDRFSAERPEGSISTLTIQRTEQRDSAMYRCASSLASGGADTQYFGPGTRLTVL.

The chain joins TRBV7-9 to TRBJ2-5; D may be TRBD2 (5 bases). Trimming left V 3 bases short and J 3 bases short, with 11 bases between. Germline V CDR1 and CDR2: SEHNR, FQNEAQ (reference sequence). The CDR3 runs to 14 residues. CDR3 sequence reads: CASSFKDGKETQYF. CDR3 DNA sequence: TGTGCCAGCAGCTTTAAAGACGGGAAAGAGACCCAGTACTTC.

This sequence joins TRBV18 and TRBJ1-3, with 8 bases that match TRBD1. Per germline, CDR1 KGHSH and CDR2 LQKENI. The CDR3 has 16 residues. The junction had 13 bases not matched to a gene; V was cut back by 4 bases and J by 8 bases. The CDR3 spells CASSLYSDRADYTIYF. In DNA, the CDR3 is TGTGCCAGCTCACTTTATTCGGACAGGGCAGACTACACCATATATTTT.

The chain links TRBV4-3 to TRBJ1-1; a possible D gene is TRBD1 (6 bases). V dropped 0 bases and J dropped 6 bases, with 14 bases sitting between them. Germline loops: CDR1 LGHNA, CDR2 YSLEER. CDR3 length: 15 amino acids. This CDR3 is CASSQDTGSRSEAFF. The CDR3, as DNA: TGCGCCAGCAGCCAAGATACAGGGAGTAGGTCTGAAGCTTTCTTT.

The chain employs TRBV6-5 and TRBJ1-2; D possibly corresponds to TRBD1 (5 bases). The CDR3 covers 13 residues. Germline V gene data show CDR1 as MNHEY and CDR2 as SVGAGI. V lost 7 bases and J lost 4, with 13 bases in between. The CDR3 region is CASTPGRSYGYTF. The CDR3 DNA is TGTGCCAGCACCCCGGGACGCAGCTATGGCTACACCTTC.

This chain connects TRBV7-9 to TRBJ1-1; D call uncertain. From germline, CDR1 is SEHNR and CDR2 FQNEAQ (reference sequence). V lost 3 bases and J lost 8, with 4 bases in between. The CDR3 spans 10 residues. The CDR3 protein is CASSFQEAFF. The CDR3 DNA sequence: TGTGCCAGCAGCTTCCAGGAAGCTTTCTTT.

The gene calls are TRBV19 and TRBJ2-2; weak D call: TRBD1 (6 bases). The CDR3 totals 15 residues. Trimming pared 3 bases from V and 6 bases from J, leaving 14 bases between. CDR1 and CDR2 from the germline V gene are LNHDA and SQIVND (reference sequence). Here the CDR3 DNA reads TGTGCCAGTAGTATTTCAGGGGCCGGTGCCGGGGAGCTGTTTTTT. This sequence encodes CASSISGAGAGELFF.

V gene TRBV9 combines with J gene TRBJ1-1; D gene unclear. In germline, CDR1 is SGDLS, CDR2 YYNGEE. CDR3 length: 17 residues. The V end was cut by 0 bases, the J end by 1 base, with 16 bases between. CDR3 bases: TGTGCCAGCAGCGTAGGAGACGGCAGCGCACAGAACACTGAAGCTTTCTTT. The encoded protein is CASSVGDGSAQNTEAFF. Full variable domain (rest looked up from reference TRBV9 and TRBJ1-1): DSGVTQTPKHLITATGQRVTLRCSPRSGDLSVYWYQQSLDQGLQFLIQYYNGEERAKGNILERFSAQQFPDLHSELNLSSLELGDSALYFCASSVGDGSAQNTEAFFGQGTRLTVV.

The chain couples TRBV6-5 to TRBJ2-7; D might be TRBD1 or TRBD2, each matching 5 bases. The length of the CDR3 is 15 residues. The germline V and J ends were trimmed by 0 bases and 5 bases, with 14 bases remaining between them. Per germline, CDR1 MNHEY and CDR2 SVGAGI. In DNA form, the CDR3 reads TGTGCCAGCAGTTACTCTAACGCCGGGGACCACGAGCAGTACTTC. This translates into CASSYSNAGDHEQYF.

CDR3 residues: CASSLLKYRDGLAKNIQYF. In DNA form, the CDR3 reads TGTGCCAGCAGTTTACTAAAATACCGGGACGGACTAGCCAAAAACATTCAGTACTTC. This chain uses TRBV27 with TRBJ2-4; perhaps D is TRBD1 or TRBD2 (5 bases each). V dropped 2 bases and J dropped 0 bases, with 20 bases sitting between them. The CDR3 is 19 amino acids. Germline-derived CDR1 and CDR2 are MNHEY and SMNVEV (reference sequence).

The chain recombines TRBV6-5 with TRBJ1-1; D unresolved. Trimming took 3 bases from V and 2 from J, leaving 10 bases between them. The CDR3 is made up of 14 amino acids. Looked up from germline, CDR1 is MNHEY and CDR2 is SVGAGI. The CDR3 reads CASSYESPNTEAFF. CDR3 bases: TGTGCCAGCAGTTATGAGTCCCCCAACACTGAAGCTTTCTTT.

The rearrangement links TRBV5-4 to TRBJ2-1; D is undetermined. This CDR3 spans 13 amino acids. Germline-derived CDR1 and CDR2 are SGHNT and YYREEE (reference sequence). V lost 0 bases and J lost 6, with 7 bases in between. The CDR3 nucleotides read TGTGCCAGCAGCTTGGAATCCGGCAATGAGCAGTTCTTC. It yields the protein CASSLESGNEQFF.

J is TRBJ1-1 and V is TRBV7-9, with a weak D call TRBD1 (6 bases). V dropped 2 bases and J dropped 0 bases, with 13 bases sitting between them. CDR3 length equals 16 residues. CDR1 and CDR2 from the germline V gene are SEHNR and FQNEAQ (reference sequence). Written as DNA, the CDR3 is TGTGCCAGCAGCTTATTATCGACAGGTATGAACACTGAAGCTTTCTTT. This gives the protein CASSLLSTGMNTEAFF.

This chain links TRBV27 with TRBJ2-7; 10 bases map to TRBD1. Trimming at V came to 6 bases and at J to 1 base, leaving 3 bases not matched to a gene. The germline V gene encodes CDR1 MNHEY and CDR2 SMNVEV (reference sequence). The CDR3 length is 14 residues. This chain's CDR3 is CASRWTGGSYEQYF. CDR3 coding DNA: TGTGCCAGCAGATGGACAGGGGGGTCCTACGAGCAGTACTTC.